This TCR beta chain derives from a study of sequential checkpoint blockade in melanoma. Study summary: After nivolumab or ipilimumab alone, twenty-two patients had week-13 rebiopsies.

This clone was seen at least ten times. Produced via immunoSEQ multiplex PCR; TCRdb's table is partial and in-frame only. The table lists tens of thousands of clones, roughly 32% of them singletons. Trimming took 2 bases from V and 2 from J, leaving 14 bases between them. This CDR3 has 16 amino acids. CDR1 and CDR2 from the germline V gene are MNHEY and SMNVEV (reference sequence). Treatment noted: randomized to nivolumab then ipilimumab (arm A) or the reverse (arm B). Patients had received no earlier DNA-damaging chemotherapy. This TCR derives from a human donor with melanoma. The sample consisted of tumor tissue (inferred from file names), taken from a patient given nivolumab and ipilimumab in sequence. The V and J genes are TRBV27 and TRBJ2-3, with D hard to call. The CDR3 protein is CASSLGAVVSTDTQYF. CDR3 bases: TGTGCCAGCAGTTTAGGTGCCGTTGTTTCCACAGATACGCAGTATTTT.